The sequence of this T cell receptor beta chain was determined in a study of tumor-infiltrating lymphocytes in localized non-small cell lung cancer (dated by TCRdb to the early 2020s). For the study in its entirety: The cohort covered several histologies, both smokers and never-smokers, and patients whose samples were collected after neoadjuvant chemotherapy. Each patient contributed resected tumor tissue and uninvolved lung tissue from the same patient, described as non-adjacent to the tumor. The paired tumor versus uninvolved lung comparison of immunoSEQ T-cell fraction included about 54 patients. The overall ICON cohort comprised 150 surgical patients with localized non-small cell lung cancer whose tumors were resected. Alongside flow cytometry, multiplex immunofluorescence, RNA-seq, exome sequencing and proteomics, TCR sequencing was applied to the same patients as one of several integrated assays.

Results and caveats for the whole study, not just this receptor: In line with immunofluorescence CD3 counts, TCRbeta sequencing supported higher T cell infiltration in tumors compared with uninvolved lung tissue. Because different assays used different pieces of the same tissue, technical variation could not be distinguished from intratumor heterogeneity. Since assay coverage differed from patient to patient depending on how much tissue was available, TCR sequencing was done for only a subset of the cohort. The TCR-derived T-cell fraction showed no difference between the flow cytometry-defined immunotypes IM1 (good prognosis) and IM2 (poor prognosis).

The immunoSEQ assay used for TCR sequencing gave the T-cell fraction in both tumor and uninvolved lung tissue. From the authors' description of their analysis: For survival analysis, patients were split into high (upper tertile) and low (lower two tertiles) T-cell fraction groups and compared by log-rank test. A signed-rank test was used to check for differences in T-cell fraction between paired tumor and uninvolved lung. TCRdb retrieved this table from immuneACCESS and kept in-frame rearrangements only. Not all clones are present; in checked studies, unresolved V genes account for under half, and no reason is known for the remainder. D and trimming were read from the DNA, whereas the V and J calls and clone size are those reported in that table. This sample holds roughly 2,500 clones; approximately 53% were observed only once. In total, the top ten clones hold around 13% of the sample. Patient enrollment in ICON started in the first half of 2016, and the final patient was enrolled in the second half of 2018. Fresh tumor and matched uninvolved tissue for in-depth immune analyses, including TCR sequencing, were collected from a subcohort of 76 patients. No cell sorting was done, and TCR sequencing was instead run on DNA isolated from bulk tissue.

As a fraction of the sample, this clone is medium-sized (0.01 to 0.1%). The specificity of this receptor is unknown. No base quality information exists; no much larger clone differs at one position. The CDR3 measures 14 amino acids from cysteine to valine. Just the 42-base CDR3 DNA is kept, in frame starting at base 1. The germline V end is reduced by 9 bases and the J end by 4 bases; junction bases left unmatched: 12. Sequences MNHEY (CDR1) and SVGAGI (CDR2) are obtained from the germline V gene. The chain is encoded by TRBV6-5 joined to TRBJ2-7; 7 central nucleotides agree with TRBD1. The sequenced material came from uninvolved lung tissue not adjacent to the tumor. The receptor was derived from a human donor with non-small cell lung cancer. Some clones in this sample may be carry-over from other donors' samples. The CDR3 has the sequence CARKATGAPYEQYV. The DNA reads TGTGCCAGAAAAGCTACAGGGGCACCTTACGAGCAGTACGTC.